The sequence of this T cell receptor (beta chain) was determined in a study of read filtering for tumor transcriptome and immune sequencing. Study-wide background: DNase treatment preceded whole-transcriptome library preparation.

The library was built from approximately 400 ng RNA with molecular barcoded adaptors for alpha/delta and beta/gamma chains. Using its own MiXCR run on the reads, TCRdb lists one record per CDR3 protein. The sample records more than 100,000 distinct CDR3 sequences, around 14% being singletons. Trimming cost V 5 bases and J 8 bases; bases outside gene matches: 12. Germline V gene sequence: CDR1 SEHNR, CDR2 FQNEAQ (reference sequence). The CDR3 covers 16 residues. The sample holds many counts of this clonotype. The sequence was collected from a donor at least 40 years old with multiple myeloma. The sample taken for sequencing was a population of CD138-negative cells sorted from bone marrow. V usage is TRBV7-9 and J usage is TRBJ2-1; 10 bases agree with TRBD2. CDR3 in amino acids: CASSPQAGGPVDEQFF. The CDR3 nucleotides are TGTGCCAGCAGCCCCCAAGCGGGAGGGCCTGTTGATGAGCAGTTCTTC.